This T cell receptor (beta chain) was profiled in a study of multiple sclerosis patients with progressive multifocal leukoencephalopathy. Libraries were prepared by immunoSEQ multiplex PCR; TCRdb keeps only in-frame clonotypes and omits some of them. The repertoire has 29,000 or so clones, around 92% of them found once; the top ten carry 1.5%. Findings and caveats of the study: PML-onset expanded TRB clones were detectable before and during natalizumab therapy. Whether JC virus or general immunocompromise explains the findings remained unclear.

To note about this clone: Its antigen is not identified.

Trimming removed 4 bases at V and 3 bases at J, with 13 bases between. The V gene's germline CDR1 is SGHRS and CDR2 YFSETQ. The CDR3 totals 14 residues. Time point described: 6 to 7 months of natalizumab therapy. This chain connects TRBV5-1 to TRBJ1-1, with D unresolved. Material: PBMCs, obtained from a patient treated with natalizumab. The receptor was derived from a human donor with multiple sclerosis. The CDR3 coding sequence is TGCGCCAGCAGCGCGTCTGGGCCCCACACTGAAGCTTTCTTT. Its protein product is CASSASGPHTEAFF.